A selection of T cell receptor beta chains follows, all from one sample in a study of cytomegalovirus exposure and HLA in healthy donors. Some clones are missing from TCRdb's copy, which holds only in-frame ones; the method was immunoSEQ multiplex PCR. The sample has fewer than 250,000 clones; about nine tenths are singletons. The sample consisted of PBMCs. The receptors originated from a man between 25 and 39 years old in good health and CMV-seronegative. Each CDR3 is given with its conserved first and last residue. The order of the fields is V gene, clone size, J gene, D gene, CDR3 DNA, CDR3 protein. The D gene is left open where the match is weak. Size is omitted from some rows. Given values are once, few, many or a class for expanded clones.

>TRBV6-5|-|TRBJ2-5|-
TGTGCCAGCAGCGGGACTCTACAAGAGACCCAGTACTTC
CASSGTLQETQYF
>TRBV7-2|-|TRBJ2-7|-
TGTGCCAGCAGCTTAGCGGTCGGCGCGGGGTGGGCCGAGCAGTACTTC
CASSLAVGAGWAEQYF
>TRBV30|-|TRBJ2-1|-
TGTGCCTGGGGAGGAGTCAACAATGAGCAGTTCTTC
CAWGGVNNEQFF
>TRBV2|-|TRBJ2-5|-
TGTGCCAGCAGTGGACTCGGGGGAGAGACCCAGTACTTC
CASSGLGGETQYF
>TRBV15|few|TRBJ1-1|-
TGTGCCACCAGCAGCCAGGGGAACACTGAAGCTTTCTTT
CATSSQGNTEAFF
>TRBV7-6|-|TRBJ1-3|-
TGTGCCAGCAGCTTAGCACTGACTGGAAACACCATATATTTT
CASSLALTGNTIYF
>TRBV6-5|-|TRBJ2-7|-
TGTGCCAGCAGTCCCCGCCGGGACTCACCCTACGAGCAGTACTTC
CASSPRRDSPYEQYF
>TRBV11-2|-|TRBJ2-1|TRBD1
TGTGCCAGCAGCTACAGGGGGGGACAGGGACAGTTCTTC
CASSYRGGQGQFF
>TRBV29-1|-|TRBJ1-2|TRBD1
TGCAGCGCCCGACAGGGTACTAACTATGGCTACACCTTC
CSARQGTNYGYTF
>TRBV7-8|-|TRBJ2-7|-
TGTGCCAGCAGCCGAGACACCTTATACGAGCAGTACTTC
CASSRDTLYEQYF
>TRBV28|-|TRBJ1-1|TRBD1
TGTGCCAGCAATTATAGGGGACAGCACACTGAAGCTTTCTTT
CASNYRGQHTEAFF
>TRBV6-1|-|TRBJ2-7|-
TGTGCCAGCAAGGGAGTCTACGAGCAGTACTTC
CASKGVYEQYF
>TRBV18|-|TRBJ1-1|TRBD1
TGTGCCAGCTCACCCGTTCCGGGACAGGGGGCGAACACTGAAGCTTTCTTT
CASSPVPGQGANTEAFF
>TRBV18|-|TRBJ1-5|TRBD1
TGTGCCAGCTCGGGCGGGAGGGGGCATCAGCCCCAGCATTTT
CASSGGRGHQPQHF
>TRBV28|-|TRBJ2-7|-
TGTGCCAGCAGCCCGGGCGGGGAGTACGAGCAGTACTTC
CASSPGGEYEQYF
>TRBV10-3|-|TRBJ1-1|-
TGTGCCATCAGCGCCTCCGAGGGTGCTGAAGCTTTCTTT
CAISASEGAEAFF
>TRBV7-6|-|TRBJ1-5|-
TGTGCCAGCAGCTTAGGGGAGGGCAATCAGCCCCAGCATTTT
CASSLGEGNQPQHF
>TRBV7-2|-|TRBJ2-3|TRBD2
TGTGCCAGCAGCTGGCGGGGGGGTGCAGATACGCAGTATTTT
CASSWRGGADTQYF
>TRBV11-2|-|TRBJ1-2|TRBD1
TGTGCCAGCAGCCGCAACCAGGGGGCTGGTGGCTACACCTTC
CASSRNQGAGGYTF
>TRBV7-8|-|TRBJ2-7|-
TGTGCCAGCAGCTTGGCCCGTTACGAGCAGTACTTC
CASSLARYEQYF
>TRBV9|few|TRBJ2-7|-
TGTGCCAGCAGCCCAGGGTGGCGGGACTACGAGCAGTACTTC
CASSPGWRDYEQYF
>TRBV7-6|few|TRBJ2-6|TRBD2
TGTGCCAGCAGCCTTACTAGCGGGGGGAGCTCTGGGGCCAACGTCCTGACTTTC
CASSLTSGGSSGANVLTF
>TRBV6-6|-|TRBJ1-5|-
TGTGCCAGCGGCGCAATCGGGAAGGATCAGCCCCAGCATTTT
CASGAIGKDQPQHF
>TRBV9|-|TRBJ2-7|-
TGTGCCAGCAGCGTCCTCCCACAGGAGAGCTACGAGCAGTACTTC
CASSVLPQESYEQYF
>TRBV28|-|TRBJ2-1|-
-
CASSSSGLAGVNSNEQFF
>TRBV19|-|TRBJ1-6|TRBD1
TGTGCCAGTAGTAGAACACAGGGGGCGCGGGATTCACCCCTCCACTTT
CASSRTQGARDSPLHF
>TRBV11-2|-|TRBJ2-1|TRBD1
TGTGCCAGCAGGGGCTTTCGGGACAGGGTTTCGAATGAGCAGTTCTTC
CASRGFRDRVSNEQFF
>TRBV4-1|-|TRBJ1-2|TRBD1
TGCGCCAGCAGCCAAGAAGGACAGGGTAACTATGGCTACACCTTC
CASSQEGQGNYGYTF
>TRBV6-1|-|TRBJ2-7|-
TGTGCCAGCAGTGAGGGGAGGTCCTACGAGCAGTACTTC
CASSEGRSYEQYF
>TRBV7-8|-|TRBJ2-1|-
TGTGCCAGCAGCTCAAACGGGGGGCGCAAGAATGAGCAGTTCTTC
CASSSNGGRKNEQFF
>TRBV6-4|-|TRBJ2-1|-
TGTGCCAGCAGTATTACAGGGACCGGGGGGTACAATGAGCAGTTCTTC
CASSITGTGGYNEQFF
>TRBV5-6|-|TRBJ2-1|-
TGTGCCAGCAGCTTCGGCGCGGGAGGCCAGGGGGGTGAGCAGTTCTTC
CASSFGAGGQGGEQFF
>TRBV28|-|TRBJ1-4|TRBD1
TGTGCCAGCAGTGCGCCGGGACAGGGTAATGAAAAACTGTTTTTT
CASSAPGQGNEKLFF
>TRBV19|-|TRBJ2-7|TRBD2
TGTGCCAGTAGTAGCGGGAGGAGCTCCTACGAGCAGCACTTC
CASSSGRSSYEQHF
>TRBV4-3|-|TRBJ2-1|TRBD1
TGCGCCAGCAGCCGTGGGGTAGGGGGCGGCTACAATGAGCAGTTCTTC
CASSRGVGGGYNEQFF
>TRBV6-5|-|TRBJ1-5|TRBD1
TGTGCCAGCAGTCACCAGGGGGGGCCCCAGCATTTT
CASSHQGGPQHF
>TRBV6-8|-|TRBJ2-1|TRBD2
TGTGCCAGCCCATGTGAGCGGGGGGTCTTCAATGAGCAGTTCTTC
CASPCERGVFNEQFF
>TRBV6-6|once|TRBJ1-4|-
TGTGCCAGCAGGGGCGGGGGCAGCTTTAATGAAAAACTGTTTTTT
CASRGGGSFNEKLFF
>TRBV28|-|TRBJ1-1|TRBD1
TGTGCCAGCAGCCGAGACAGGGGTTATGAAGCTTTCTTT
CASSRDRGYEAFF
>TRBV4-2|-|TRBJ2-3|TRBD2
TGTGCCAGCAGCCAAGATCTAGCGGGAGTGTCAAGCACAGATACGCAGTATTTT
CASSQDLAGVSSTDTQYF
>TRBV7-2|-|TRBJ1-1|TRBD1
TGTGCCAGCAGCAGAGCAGGGGGTTTGAACACTGAAGCTTTCTTT
CASSRAGGLNTEAFF
>TRBV12-5|-|TRBJ2-3|-
TGTGCTAGTGGTTTGGAAACAGGTTTTACGCAGTATTTT
CASGLETGFTQYF
>TRBV27|-|TRBJ2-7|TRBD2
TGTGCCAGCAGTCCTCGCCCGGGGGGGAAGATTTCCTACGAGCAGTACTTC
CASSPRPGGKISYEQYF
>TRBV11-2|-|TRBJ2-5|TRBD1
TGTGCCAGCAGGGACCCAGGGACAGCCCAAGAGACCCAGTACTTC
CASRDPGTAQETQYF
>TRBV14|-|TRBJ1-2|TRBD1
TGTGCCAGCAGCCAGGGACAGGGCTATGGCTACACCTTC
CASSQGQGYGYTF
>TRBV5-1|-|TRBJ2-1|TRBD2
TGCGCCAGCAGCAAAACTAGCGGGGGACACAATGAGCAGTTCTTC
CASSKTSGGHNEQFF
>TRBV7-9|-|TRBJ1-1|TRBD1
TGTGCCAGCAGCCCAGGCTCAGGGGGTAACACTGAAGCTTTCTTT
CASSPGSGGNTEAFF
>TRBV4-2|once|TRBJ2-7|-
TGTGCCAGCAGCCAAGTTGGTAGTCCCTACGAGCAGTACTTC
CASSQVGSPYEQYF
>TRBV11-1|-|TRBJ2-5|-
TGTGCCAGCAGCTCCCGTTCGGGACTGGCCCAGTACTTC
CASSSRSGLAQYF
>TRBV6-5|-|TRBJ1-6|TRBD1
TGTGCCAGCTACGGTAGGGACAGGGGATCACCCCTCCACTTT
CASYGRDRGSPLHF
>TRBV4-1|-|TRBJ2-3|-
TGCGCCAGCAGCCAATTTAGGTCAGGGAGCACAGATACGCAGTATTTT
CASSQFRSGSTDTQYF
>TRBV28|-|TRBJ1-4|TRBD1
TGTGCCAGCAGTTTATTTAGGTTCGGGCCGGGACAGAAGTATGAAAAACTGTTTTTT
CASSLFRFGPGQKYEKLFF
>TRBV7-2|-|TRBJ2-5|-
TGTGCCAGCAGCTTAAACAAACAAGAGACCCAGTACTTC
CASSLNKQETQYF
>TRBV4-3|-|TRBJ2-2|-
TGCGCCAGCAGCCGGGTAGACAGTCCCGGGGAGCTGTTTTTT
CASSRVDSPGELFF
>TRBV5-6|-|TRBJ2-3|-
TGTGCCAGCAGCGGGACTAGCACAGATACGCAGTATTTT
CASSGTSTDTQYF